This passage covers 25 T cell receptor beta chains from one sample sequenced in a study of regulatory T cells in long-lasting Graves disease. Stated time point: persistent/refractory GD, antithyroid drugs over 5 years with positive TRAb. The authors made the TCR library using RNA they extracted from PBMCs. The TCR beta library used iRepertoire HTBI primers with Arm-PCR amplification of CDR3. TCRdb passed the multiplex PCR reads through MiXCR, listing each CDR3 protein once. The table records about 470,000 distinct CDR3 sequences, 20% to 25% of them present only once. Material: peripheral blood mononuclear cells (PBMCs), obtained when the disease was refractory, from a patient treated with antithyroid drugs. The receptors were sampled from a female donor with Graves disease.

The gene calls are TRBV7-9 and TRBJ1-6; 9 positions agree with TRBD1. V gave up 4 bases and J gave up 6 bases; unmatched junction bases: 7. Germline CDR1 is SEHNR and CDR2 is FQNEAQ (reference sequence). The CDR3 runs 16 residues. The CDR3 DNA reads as TGTGCCAGCAGCTCTCCGCCGGGACAGGGTAATTCACCCCTCCACTTT. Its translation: CASSSPPGQGNSPLHF.

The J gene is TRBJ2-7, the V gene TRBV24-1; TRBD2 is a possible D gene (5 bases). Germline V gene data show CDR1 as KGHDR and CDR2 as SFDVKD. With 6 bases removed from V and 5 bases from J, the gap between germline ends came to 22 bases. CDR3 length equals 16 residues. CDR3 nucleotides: TGTGCCACCAGTCCACTTAAGTGGGAGAACGCCGACGAGCAGTACTTC. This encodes CATSPLKWENADEQYF.

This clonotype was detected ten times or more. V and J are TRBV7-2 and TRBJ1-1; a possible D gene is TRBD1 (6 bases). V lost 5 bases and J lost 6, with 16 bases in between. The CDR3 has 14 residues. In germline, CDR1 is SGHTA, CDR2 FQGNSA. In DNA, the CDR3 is TGTGCCAGCAGCCTTGTAGGACAGTTCGCTGAAGCTTTCTTT. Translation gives CASSLVGQFAEAFF. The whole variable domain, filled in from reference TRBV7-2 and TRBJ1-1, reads GAGVSQSPSNKVTEKGKDVELRCDPISGHTALYWYRQSLGQGLEFLIYFQGNSAPDKSGLPSDRFSAERTGGSVSTLTIQRTQQEDSAVYLCASSLVGQFAEAFFGQGTRLTVV.

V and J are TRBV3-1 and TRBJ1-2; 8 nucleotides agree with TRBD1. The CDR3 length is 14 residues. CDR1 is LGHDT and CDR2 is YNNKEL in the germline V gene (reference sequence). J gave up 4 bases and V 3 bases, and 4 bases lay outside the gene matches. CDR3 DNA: TGTGCCAGCAGCCACCGGGACAGGAGCTATGGCTACACCTTC. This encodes CASSHRDRSYGYTF.

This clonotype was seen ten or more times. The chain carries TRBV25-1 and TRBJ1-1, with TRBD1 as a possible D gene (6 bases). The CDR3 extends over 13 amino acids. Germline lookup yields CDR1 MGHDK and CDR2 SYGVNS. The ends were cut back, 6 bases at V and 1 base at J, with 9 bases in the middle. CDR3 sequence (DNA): TGTGCCAGCAGCTCGGACAGGAACACTGAAGCTTTCTTT. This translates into CASSSDRNTEAFF. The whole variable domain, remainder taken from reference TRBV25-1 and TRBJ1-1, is EADIYQTPRYLVIGTGKKITLECSQTMGHDKMYWYQQDPGMELHLIHYSYGVNSTEKGDLSSESTVSRIRTEHFPLTLESARPSHTSQYLCASSSDRNTEAFFGQGTRLTVV.

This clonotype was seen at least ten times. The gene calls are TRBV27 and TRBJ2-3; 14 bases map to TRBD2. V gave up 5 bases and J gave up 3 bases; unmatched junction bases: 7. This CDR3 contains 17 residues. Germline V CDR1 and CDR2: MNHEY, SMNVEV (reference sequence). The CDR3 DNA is TGTGCCAGCAGTACGCGACTAGCGGGAGGGAGGACAGATACGCAGTATTTT. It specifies CASSTRLAGGRTDTQYF.

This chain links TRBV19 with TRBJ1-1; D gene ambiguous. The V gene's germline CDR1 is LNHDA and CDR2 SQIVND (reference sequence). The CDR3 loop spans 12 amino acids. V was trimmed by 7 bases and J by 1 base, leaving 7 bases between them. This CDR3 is CASTTENTEAFF. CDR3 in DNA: TGTGCCAGTACCACAGAGAACACTGAAGCTTTCTTT.

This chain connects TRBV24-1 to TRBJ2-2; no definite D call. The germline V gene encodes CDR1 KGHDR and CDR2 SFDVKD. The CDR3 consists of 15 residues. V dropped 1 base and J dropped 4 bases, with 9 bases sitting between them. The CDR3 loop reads CATSDFPSPTGELFF. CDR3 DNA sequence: TGTGCCACCAGTGATTTCCCCAGCCCCACCGGGGAGCTGTTTTTT.

The CDR3 region has the DNA TGTGCCAGCAGCTTAGTTGCCATCACCGGGGAGCTGTTTTTT. Its protein product is CASSLVAITGELFF. The chain couples TRBV7-2 to TRBJ2-2; D not certain. This CDR3 spans 14 amino acids. CDR1 and CDR2 from the germline V gene are SGHTA and FQGNSA. Trimming stripped 1 base from V and 4 bases from J, with 7 bases between.

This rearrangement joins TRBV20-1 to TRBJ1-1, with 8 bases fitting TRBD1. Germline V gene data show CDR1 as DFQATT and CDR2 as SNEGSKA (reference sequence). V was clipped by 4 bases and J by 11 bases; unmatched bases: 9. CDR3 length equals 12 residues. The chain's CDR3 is CSATTLDRDAFF. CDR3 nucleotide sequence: TGCAGTGCTACGACATTGGACAGGGACGCTTTCTTT.

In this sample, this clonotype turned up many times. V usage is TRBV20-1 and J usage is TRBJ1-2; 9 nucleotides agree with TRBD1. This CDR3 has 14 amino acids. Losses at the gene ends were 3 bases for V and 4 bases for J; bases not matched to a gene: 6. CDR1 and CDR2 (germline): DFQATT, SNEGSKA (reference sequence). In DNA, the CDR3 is TGCAGTGCTAGCGAGACAGGGGGTTCCTATGGCTACACCTTC. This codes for CSASETGGSYGYTF.

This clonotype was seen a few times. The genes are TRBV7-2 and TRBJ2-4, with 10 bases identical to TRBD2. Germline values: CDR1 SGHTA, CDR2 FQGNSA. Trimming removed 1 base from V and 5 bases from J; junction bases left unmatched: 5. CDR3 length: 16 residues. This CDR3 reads CASSLGLAGPQNIQYF. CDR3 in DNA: TGTGCCAGCAGCTTAGGACTAGCGGGTCCCCAAAACATTCAGTACTTC. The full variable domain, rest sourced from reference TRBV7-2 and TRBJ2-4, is GAGVSQSPSNKVTEKGKDVELRCDPISGHTALYWYRQSLGQGLEFLIYFQGNSAPDKSGLPSDRFSAERTGGSVSTLTIQRTQQEDSAVYLCASSLGLAGPQNIQYFGAGTRLSVL.

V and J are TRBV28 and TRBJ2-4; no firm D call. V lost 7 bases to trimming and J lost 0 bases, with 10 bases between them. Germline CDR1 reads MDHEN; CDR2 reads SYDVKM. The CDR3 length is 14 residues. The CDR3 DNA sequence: TGTGCCAGCACCCTGTCGGGAGCCAAAAACATTCAGTACTTC. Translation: CASTLSGAKNIQYF.

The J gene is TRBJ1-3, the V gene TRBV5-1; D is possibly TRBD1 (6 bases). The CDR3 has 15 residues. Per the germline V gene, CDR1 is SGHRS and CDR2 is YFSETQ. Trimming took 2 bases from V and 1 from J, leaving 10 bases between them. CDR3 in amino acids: CASSFRGESGNTIYF. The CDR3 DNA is TGCGCCAGCAGCTTCAGGGGCGAATCTGGAAACACCATATATTTT.

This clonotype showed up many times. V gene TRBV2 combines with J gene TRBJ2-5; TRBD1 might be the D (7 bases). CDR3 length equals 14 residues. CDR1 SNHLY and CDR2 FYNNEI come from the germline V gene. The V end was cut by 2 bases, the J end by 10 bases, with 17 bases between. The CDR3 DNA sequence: TGTGCCAGCAGTGAAAGGGACAGCCCGGAGGGCCAGTACTTC. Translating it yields CASSERDSPEGQYF.

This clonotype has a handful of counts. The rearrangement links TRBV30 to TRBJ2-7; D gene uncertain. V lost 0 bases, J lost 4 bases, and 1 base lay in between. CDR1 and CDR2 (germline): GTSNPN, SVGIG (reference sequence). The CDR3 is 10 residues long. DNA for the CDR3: TGTGCCTGGAGTGTTTACGAGCAGTACTTC. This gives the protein CAWSVYEQYF.

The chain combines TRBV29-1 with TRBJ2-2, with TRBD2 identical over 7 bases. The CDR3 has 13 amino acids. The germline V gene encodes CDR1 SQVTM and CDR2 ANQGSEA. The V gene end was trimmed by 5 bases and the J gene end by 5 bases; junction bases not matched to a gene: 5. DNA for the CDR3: TGCAGCGTTCCTGGCGGGAGTACCGGGGAGCTGTTTTTT. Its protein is CSVPGGSTGELFF.

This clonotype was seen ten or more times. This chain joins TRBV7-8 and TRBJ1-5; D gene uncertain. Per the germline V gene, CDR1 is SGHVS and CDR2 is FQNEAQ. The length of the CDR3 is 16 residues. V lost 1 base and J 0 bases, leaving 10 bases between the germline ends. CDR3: CASSLVGSFSNQPQHF. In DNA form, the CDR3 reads TGTGCCAGCAGCTTAGTAGGTTCTTTTAGCAATCAGCCCCAGCATTTT.

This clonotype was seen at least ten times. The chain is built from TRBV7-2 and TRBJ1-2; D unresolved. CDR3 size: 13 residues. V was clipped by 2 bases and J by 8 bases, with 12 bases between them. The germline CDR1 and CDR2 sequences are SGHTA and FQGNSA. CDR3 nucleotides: TGTGCCAGCAGCTTACCCGGGGTGGGCGGCTACACCTTC. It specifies CASSLPGVGGYTF. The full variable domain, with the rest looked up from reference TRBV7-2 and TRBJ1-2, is GAGVSQSPSNKVTEKGKDVELRCDPISGHTALYWYRQSLGQGLEFLIYFQGNSAPDKSGLPSDRFSAERTGGSVSTLTIQRTQQEDSAVYLCASSLPGVGGYTFGSGTRLTVV.

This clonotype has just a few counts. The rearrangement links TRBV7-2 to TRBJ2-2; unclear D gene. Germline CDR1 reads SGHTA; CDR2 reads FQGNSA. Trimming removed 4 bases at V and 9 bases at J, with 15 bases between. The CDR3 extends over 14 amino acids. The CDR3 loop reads CASSSSAEMRELFF. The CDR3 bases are TGTGCCAGCAGCTCCTCGGCGGAGATGAGGGAGCTGTTTTTT.

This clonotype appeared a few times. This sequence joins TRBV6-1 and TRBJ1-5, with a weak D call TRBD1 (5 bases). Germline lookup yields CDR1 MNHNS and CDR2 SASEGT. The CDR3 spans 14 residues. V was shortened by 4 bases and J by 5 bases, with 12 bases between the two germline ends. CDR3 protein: CASSAEGVDQPQHF. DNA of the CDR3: TGTGCCAGCAGTGCCGAAGGGGTTGATCAGCCCCAGCATTTT.

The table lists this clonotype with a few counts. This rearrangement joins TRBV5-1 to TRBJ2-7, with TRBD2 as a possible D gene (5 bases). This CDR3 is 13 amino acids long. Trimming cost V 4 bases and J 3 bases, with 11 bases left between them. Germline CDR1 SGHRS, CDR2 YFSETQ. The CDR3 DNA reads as TGCGCCAGCAGCCCTGGACTGGACTACGAGCAGTACTTC. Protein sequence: CASSPGLDYEQYF.

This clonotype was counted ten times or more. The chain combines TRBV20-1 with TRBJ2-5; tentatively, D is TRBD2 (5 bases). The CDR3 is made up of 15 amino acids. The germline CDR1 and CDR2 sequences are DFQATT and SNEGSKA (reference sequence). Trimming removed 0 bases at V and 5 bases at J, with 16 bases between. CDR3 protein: CSARDLDGIDETQYF. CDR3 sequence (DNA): TGCAGTGCTAGAGATCTCGACGGGATAGACGAGACCCAGTACTTC.

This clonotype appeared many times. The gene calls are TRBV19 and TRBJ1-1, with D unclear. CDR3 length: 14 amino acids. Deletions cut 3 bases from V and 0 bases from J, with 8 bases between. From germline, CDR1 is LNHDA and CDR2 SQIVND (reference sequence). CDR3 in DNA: TGTGCCAGTAGTATGTACAGCATGAACACTGAAGCTTTCTTT. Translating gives CASSMYSMNTEAFF.

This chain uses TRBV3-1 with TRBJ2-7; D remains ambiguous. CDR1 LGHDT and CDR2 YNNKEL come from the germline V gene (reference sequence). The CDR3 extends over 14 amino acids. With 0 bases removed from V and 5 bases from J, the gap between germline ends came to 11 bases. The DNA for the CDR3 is TGTGCCAGCAGCCAAGAATTCCAGGCGGACGAGCAGTACTTC. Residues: CASSQEFQADEQYF.